This section outlines one T cell receptor beta chain sequence together with its context. It lacks a known antigen. No per-base quality is available; no much larger clone lies one base away. Using the deep immunoSEQ assay, multiplex PCR amplified TCR CDR3 regions from genomic DNA. Genomic DNA extracted from each cell subset was distributed evenly over all wells of several immunoSEQ 96-well plates, and each plate served as one replicate. For sorted subsets, approximately 210 ng genomic DNA, equal to approximately 30,000 T cell genomes, was loaded into each replicate PCR. The purified libraries were quantified using a Qubit 3.0 fluorometer, sized with a Bioanalyzer 2100, and then quantified again using the KAPA Library Quantification kit. Every immunoSEQ 96-well plate was sequenced on a dedicated single-read 150-cycle Illumina NextSeq 550 flow cell. The authors' analysis ran thus. Because only junctional sequences without quality scores were contained in the immunoSEQ output, filtering matching that applied to full-length reads could not be performed. To assign V/J genes and CDR3, sequences were annotated against IMGT germline references using PyIR, a Python wrapper for IgBLAST v1.9. Reads were filtered out if the reads had weak V/J assignments (E-value above 1e-6), no CDR3, stop codons, out-of-frame junctions, or ambiguous translated residues. V3J clonotypes were defined as sequences sharing an identical inferred V gene, J gene, and CDR3 amino acid sequence. To compute the percentage overlap between repertoires, the number of shared unique clonotypes was divided by the size of the smaller repertoire. Repertoire richness was assessed with RTK rarefaction, the Chao1 estimator, and Recon v2.1 estimates of unobserved clonotypes. For all TCRbeta clonotypes obtained by the gDNA method from four donors, generation probabilities were computed with OLGA. This immuneACCESS table, as held by TCRdb, lists in-frame sequences with V and J called but not all clones. Of the missing ones, under half trace to an unresolved V gene in checked studies; the others have no known cause. V and J calls and clone size follow that table, whereas D and trimming were derived from the DNA. In all, the sample holds about 2.3 million clones, and approximately 95% of those were seen once. In total, the top ten clones hold about 0.39% of the sample.

Via the germline V gene, CDR1 is SGDLS and CDR2 YYNGEE. Germline trimming amounts to 4 bases on V and 12 bases on J, with 22 as the count of junction bases outside the gene matches. The cysteine opens and the phenylalanine closes a CDR3 of 18 amino acids. This entry keeps only the CDR3 DNA: 54 bases, framed from base 1. The sample originates from a study of shared clonotypes between healthy human individuals (dated by TCRdb to about 2020). Looking at the study overall: Two women and a few men aged 18 to 49 years were included in the cohort. The study deeply sequenced blood TCR repertoires of about 5 healthy adults to estimate repertoire size and the extent of clonotype sharing between individuals. Different laboratories and diverse techniques were used to prepare libraries and sequence TCR repertoires, to increase sequencing depth and limit assay-specific biases. Leukapheresis yielded between about 0.8 and 9.5 billion PBMCs per donor. For each donor, CD4 naive and CD4 memory were each run on three plates, CD8 naive on two plates, and CD8 memory on one plate.

The donors were healthy, HIV-negative adults with no recently reported acute infections or vaccinations. Only Caucasian adults living in Nashville, Tennessee, USA were represented among the donors. CD4+ T cells were enriched by magnetic negative selection; naive cells were then positively selected on CD45RA, and the negative fraction formed the memory subset. After blood collection by leukapheresis, PBMCs were isolated using Ficoll-Histopaque density gradient centrifugation and then cryopreserved in the vapor phase of liquid nitrogen. Analytical flow cytometry was used to check the purity and quantity of every magnetically sorted T cell population. Genomic DNA was isolated from every sorted fraction and measured by UV absorbance on a Nanodrop 2000c. Results the study describes overall, beyond this receptor: Because the study included only a small number of donors, the genetic and exposure-history diversity represented was limited. Higher generation probabilities were observed for clonotypes shared by all four sorted-subset donors than for non-shared clonotypes. Sampling was limited to blood, and TCR repertoires in tissue likely differ from TCR repertoires in blood. Estimated clonotype richness was generally larger for naive than for memory subsets. About 5% of naive CD4, 3.5% of naive CD8, roughly 2.5% of memory CD4, and less than 0.45% of memory CD8 clonotypes were shared across several donors. Incomplete sequencing was indicated by rarefaction of sorted-subset datasets, despite the large sequencing depth. Based on pairwise subsampling, the degree of clonotype sharing among donors was expected to be affected by sequencing depth.

The TCR sequence derives from a man aged 18 to 30 in good health. Some clones in this sample may be carry-over from other donors' samples. This chain joins TRBV9 to TRBJ1-4, with 9 central nucleotides matching TRBD1. The sample comprised naive CD4+ T cells from PBMCs. The cell subset or site label here, explained by the study, means: CD45RA+ positively selected. The nucleotide sequence is given as TGTGCCAGCAGCACCCGTCCCGGGACAGGGAGCGGGGACGGAGAACTGTTTTTT. Protein translation: CASSTRPGTGSGDGELFF.